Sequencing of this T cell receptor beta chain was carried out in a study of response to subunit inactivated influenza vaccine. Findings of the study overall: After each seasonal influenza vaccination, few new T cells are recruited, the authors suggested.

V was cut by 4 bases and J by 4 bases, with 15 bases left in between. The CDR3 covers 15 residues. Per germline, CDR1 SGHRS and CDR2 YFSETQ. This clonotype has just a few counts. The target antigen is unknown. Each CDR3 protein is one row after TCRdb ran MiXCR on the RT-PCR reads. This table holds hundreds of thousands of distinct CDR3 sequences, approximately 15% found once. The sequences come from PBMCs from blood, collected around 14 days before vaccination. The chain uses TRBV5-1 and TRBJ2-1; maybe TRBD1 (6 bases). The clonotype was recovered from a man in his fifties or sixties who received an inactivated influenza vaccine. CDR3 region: CASSIDRSLYNEQFF. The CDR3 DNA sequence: TGCGCCAGCAGCATAGACAGGTCGCTTTACAATGAGCAGTTCTTC.